This T cell receptor beta chain was identified during a study of memory CD4+ T cells and cytomegalovirus serostatus. The wider study: Donors were healthy Belgian adults, 10 or so CMV seropositive and approximately 25 seronegative.

With regard to this clone: What it recognizes is unknown.

Germline V gives CDR1 MDHEN, CDR2 SYDVKM. The CDR3 is 15 amino acids. The V gene end was trimmed by 6 bases and the J gene end by 0 bases; junction bases not matched to a gene: 4. Regarding the study as a whole: Of 150 to 200 reported CMV TCRbeta sequences, just over 65 were found in memory CD4+ repertoires.

The sort gate was single viable CD3+CD4+CD8-CD45RO+ cells for memory CD4+ T cells. Original handling: After removing out-of-frame reads, over 2 million distinct TCRbeta sequences remained. The method was immunoSEQ multiplex PCR; TCRdb's version includes in-frame clones alone and lacks a portion of them. That table supplies the V and J calls and clone size; D and trimming were determined from the DNA. The sample shows about 57,000 clones, approximately 79% of them seen only once. The V call is TRBV28, the J call TRBJ2-1, with 8 nucleotides matching TRBD1. The sample taken for sequencing was memory CD4+ T cells from blood. This sequence was found in an adult in good health and CMV-seronegative. CDR3 DNA: TGTGCCAGCAGAAGGACAGGGAGCTCCTACAATGAGCAGTTCTTC. Encoded protein: CASRRTGSSYNEQFF.